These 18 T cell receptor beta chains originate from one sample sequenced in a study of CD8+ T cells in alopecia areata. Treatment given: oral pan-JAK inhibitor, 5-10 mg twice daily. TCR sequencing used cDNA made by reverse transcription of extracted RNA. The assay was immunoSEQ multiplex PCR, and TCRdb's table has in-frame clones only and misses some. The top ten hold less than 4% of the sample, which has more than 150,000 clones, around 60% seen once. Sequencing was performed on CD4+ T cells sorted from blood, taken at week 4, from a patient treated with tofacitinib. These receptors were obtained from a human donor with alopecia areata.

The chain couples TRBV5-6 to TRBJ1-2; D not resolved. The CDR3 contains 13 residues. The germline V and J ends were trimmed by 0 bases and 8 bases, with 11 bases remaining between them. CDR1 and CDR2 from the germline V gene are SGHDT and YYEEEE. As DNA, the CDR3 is TGTGCCAGCAGCTTGGTTGGTCAGACCGGCTACACCTTC. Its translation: CASSLVGQTGYTF.

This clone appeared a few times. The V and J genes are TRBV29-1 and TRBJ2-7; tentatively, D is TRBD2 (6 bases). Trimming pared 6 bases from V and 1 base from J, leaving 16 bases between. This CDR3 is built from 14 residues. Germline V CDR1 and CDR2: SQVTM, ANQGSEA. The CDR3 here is CSVYPRAGSYEQYF. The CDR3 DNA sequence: TGCAGCGTCTACCCTAGGGCGGGGTCCTACGAGCAGTACTTC.

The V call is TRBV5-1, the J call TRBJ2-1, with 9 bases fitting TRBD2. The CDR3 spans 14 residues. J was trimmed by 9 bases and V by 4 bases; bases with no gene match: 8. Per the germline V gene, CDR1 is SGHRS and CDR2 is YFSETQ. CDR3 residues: CASSASSGVGEQFF. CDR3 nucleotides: TGCGCCAGCAGCGCATCTAGCGGGGTAGGTGAGCAGTTCTTC.

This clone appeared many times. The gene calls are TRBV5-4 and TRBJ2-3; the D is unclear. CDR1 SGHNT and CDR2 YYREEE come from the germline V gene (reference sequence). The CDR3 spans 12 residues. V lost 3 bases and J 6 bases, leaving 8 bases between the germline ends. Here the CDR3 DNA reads TGTGCCAGCAGCTACCCTGGGGATACGCAGTATTTT. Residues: CASSYPGDTQYF.

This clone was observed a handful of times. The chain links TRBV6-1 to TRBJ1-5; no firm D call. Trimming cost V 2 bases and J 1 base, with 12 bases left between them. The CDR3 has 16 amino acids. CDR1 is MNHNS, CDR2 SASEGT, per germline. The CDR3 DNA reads TGTGCCAGCAGTGAATTGACGGCAGCCAGCAATCAGCCCCAGCATTTT. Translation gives CASSELTAASNQPQHF.

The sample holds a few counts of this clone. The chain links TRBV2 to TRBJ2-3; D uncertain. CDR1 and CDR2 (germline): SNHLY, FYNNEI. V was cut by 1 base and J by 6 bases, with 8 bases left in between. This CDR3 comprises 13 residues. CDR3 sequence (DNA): TGTGCCAGCAGTGAAGGGTCGCCCGATACGCAGTATTTT. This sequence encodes CASSEGSPDTQYF.

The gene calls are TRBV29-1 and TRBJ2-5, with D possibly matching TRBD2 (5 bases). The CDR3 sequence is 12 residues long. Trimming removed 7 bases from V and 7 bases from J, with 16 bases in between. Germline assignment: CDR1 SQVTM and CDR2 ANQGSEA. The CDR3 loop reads CSATGWVGTQYF. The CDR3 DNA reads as TGCAGCGCCACGGGGTGGGTGGGGACCCAGTACTTC.

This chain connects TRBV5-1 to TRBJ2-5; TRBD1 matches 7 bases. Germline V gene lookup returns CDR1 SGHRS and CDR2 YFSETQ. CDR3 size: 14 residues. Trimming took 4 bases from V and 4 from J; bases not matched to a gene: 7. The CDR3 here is CASSHGTDRETQYF. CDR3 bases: TGCGCCAGCAGCCATGGGACAGACCGAGAGACCCAGTACTTC. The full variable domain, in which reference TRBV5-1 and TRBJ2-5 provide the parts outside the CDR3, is KAGVTQTPRYLIKTRGQQVTLSCSPISGHRSVSWYQQTPGQGLQFLFEYFSETQRNKGNFPGRFSGRQFSNSRSEMNVSTLELGDSALYLCASSHGTDRETQYFGPGTRLLVL.

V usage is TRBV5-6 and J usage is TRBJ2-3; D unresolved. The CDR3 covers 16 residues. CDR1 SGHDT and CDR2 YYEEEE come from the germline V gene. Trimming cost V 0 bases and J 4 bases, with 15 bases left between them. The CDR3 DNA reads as TGTGCCAGCAGCTTGGTGCCCACCAAGTCCGCAGATACGCAGTATTTT. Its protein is CASSLVPTKSADTQYF. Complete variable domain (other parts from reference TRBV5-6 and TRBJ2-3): DAGVTQSPTHLIKTRGQQVTLRCSPKSGHDTVSWYQQALGQGPQFIFQYYEEEERQRGNFPDRFSGHQFPNYSSELNVNALLLGDSALYLCASSLVPTKSADTQYFGPGTRLTVL.

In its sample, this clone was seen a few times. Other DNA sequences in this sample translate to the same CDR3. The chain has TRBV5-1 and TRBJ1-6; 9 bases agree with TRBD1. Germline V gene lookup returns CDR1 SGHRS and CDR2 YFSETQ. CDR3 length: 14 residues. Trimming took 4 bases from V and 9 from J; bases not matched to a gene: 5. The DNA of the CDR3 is TGCGCCAGCAGCCCGGACAGGGGTCGTTCACCCCTCCACTTT. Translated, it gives CASSPDRGRSPLHF.

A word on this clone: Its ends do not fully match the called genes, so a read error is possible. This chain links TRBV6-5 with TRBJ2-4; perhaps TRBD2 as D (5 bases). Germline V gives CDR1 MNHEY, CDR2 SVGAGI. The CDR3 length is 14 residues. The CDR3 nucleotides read TGTGCCAGCAGTCCGACCGATAATCCGGGCCCCGGGGACTTC. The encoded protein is CASSPTDNPGPGDF.

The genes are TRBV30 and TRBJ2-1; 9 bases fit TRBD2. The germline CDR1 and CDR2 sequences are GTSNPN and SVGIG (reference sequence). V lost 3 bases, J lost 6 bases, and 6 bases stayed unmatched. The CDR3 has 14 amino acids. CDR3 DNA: TGTGCCTGGAGCCTGTTGCGGGGGGGCAATGAGCAGTTCTTC. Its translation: CAWSLLRGGNEQFF.

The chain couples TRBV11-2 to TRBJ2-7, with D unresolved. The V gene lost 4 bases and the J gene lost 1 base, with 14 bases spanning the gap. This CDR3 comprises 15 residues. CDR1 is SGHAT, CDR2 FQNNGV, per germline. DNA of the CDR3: TGTGCCAGCAGCTCCGACGGCCTTCATTCCTACGAGCAGTACTTC. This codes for CASSSDGLHSYEQYF.

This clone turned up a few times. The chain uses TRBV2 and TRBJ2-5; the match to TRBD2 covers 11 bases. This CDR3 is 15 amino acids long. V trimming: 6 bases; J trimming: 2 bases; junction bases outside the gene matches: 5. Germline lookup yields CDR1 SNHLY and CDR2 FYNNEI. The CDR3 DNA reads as TGTGCCAGCAGAGATAGCGGGGGGGTGCAAGAGACCCAGTACTTC. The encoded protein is CASRDSGGVQETQYF.

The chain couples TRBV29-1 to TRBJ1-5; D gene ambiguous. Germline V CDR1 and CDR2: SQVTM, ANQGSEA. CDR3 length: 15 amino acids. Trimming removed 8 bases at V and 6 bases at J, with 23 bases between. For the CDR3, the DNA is TGCAGCTTAAAGACCGCCCTCCGACCCACTCAGCCCCAGCATTTT. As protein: CSLKTALRPTQPQHF.

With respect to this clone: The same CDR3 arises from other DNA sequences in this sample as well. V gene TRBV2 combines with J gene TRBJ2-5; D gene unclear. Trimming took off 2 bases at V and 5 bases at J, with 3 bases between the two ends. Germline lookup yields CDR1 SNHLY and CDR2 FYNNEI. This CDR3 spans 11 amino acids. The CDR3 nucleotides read TGTGCCAGCAGTGAAAGGGAGACCCAGTACTTC. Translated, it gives CASSERETQYF.

Written as DNA, the CDR3 is TGCGCCAGCAGCCAAGATCACCGACAGCCAGATACGCAGTATTTT. It encodes CASSQDHRQPDTQYF. The gene calls are TRBV4-3 and TRBJ2-3; possible D gene TRBD1, 5 bases. The CDR3 spans 15 residues. Trimming shortened V by 0 bases and J by 4 bases, and 11 bases separated the two germline ends. Germline V lookup: CDR1 LGHNA, CDR2 YSLEER.

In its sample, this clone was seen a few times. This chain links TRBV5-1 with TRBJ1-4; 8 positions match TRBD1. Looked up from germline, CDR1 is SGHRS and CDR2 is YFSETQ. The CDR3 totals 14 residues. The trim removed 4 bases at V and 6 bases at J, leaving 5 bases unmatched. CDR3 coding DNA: TGCGCCAGCAGCGGCGGGACAGGACATGAAAAACTGTTTTTT. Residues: CASSGGTGHEKLFF.